Here is one T cell receptor (beta chain) with its context. The antigen remains unidentified. The germline CDR1 and CDR2 sequences are MDHEN and SYDVKM. The CDR3 totals 12 residues. V lost 6 bases to trimming and J lost 11 bases, with 15 bases between them. Libraries from naive CD8 cells were generated from about 20,000 to 1,000,000 sorted cells (with 10%, 30% or 50% RNA). Isolation of naive CD8 T cells was achieved by sorting on a CD8+CD4-CCR7+CD45RA+ phenotype. This record belongs to a study of molecular identifiers for immune sequencing clone quantification. Overall study findings and caveats: Clones that had above 20 RNA copies took up over 99% of effector molecules but under 1% in naive cells.

In TCRdb, the PCR reads were re-called with MiXCR into one record per CDR3 protein. The sample yields more than 450,000 distinct CDR3 sequences, over 20% seen once. The chain couples TRBV28 to TRBJ2-3; weak D call: TRBD1 (6 bases). Sequenced sample: naive CD8+ T cells from blood, with Jurkat cell RNA spiked in. Noted subset: FACS-sorted CD8+CD4-CCR7+CD45RA+ naive T cells. The sequence was collected from a human donor in good health. Some libraries in this study had Jurkat cell RNA spiked in. The CDR3: CASSQTGMEQYF. The CDR3 bases are TGTGCCAGCAGCCAGACAGGTATGGAGCAGTATTTT.